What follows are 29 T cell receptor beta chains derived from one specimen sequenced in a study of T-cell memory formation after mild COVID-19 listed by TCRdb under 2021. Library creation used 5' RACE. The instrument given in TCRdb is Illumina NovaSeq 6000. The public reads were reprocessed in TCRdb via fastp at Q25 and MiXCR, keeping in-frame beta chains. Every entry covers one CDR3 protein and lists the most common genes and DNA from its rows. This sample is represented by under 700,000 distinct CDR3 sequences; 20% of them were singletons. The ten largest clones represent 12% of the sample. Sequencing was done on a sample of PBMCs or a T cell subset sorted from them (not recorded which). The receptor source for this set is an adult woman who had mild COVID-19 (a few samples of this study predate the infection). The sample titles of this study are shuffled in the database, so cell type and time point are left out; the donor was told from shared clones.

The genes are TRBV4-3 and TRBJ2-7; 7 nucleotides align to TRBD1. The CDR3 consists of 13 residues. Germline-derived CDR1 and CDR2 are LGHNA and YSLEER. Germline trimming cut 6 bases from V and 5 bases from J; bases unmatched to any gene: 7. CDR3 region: CASSDRVGNEQYF. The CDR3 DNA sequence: TGCGCCAGCAGTGACAGGGTCGGGAACGAGCAGTACTTC.

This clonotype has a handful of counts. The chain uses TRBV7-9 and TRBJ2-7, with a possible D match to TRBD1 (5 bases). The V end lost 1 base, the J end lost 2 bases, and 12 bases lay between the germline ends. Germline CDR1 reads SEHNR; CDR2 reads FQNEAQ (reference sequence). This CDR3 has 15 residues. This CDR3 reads CASSLVPGRTYEQYF. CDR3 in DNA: TGTGCCAGCAGCTTAGTGCCAGGGCGAACCTACGAGCAGTACTTC. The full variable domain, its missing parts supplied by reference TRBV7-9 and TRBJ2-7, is DTGVSQNPRHKITKRGQNVTFRCDPISEHNRLYWYRQTLGQGPEFLTYFQNEAQLEKSRLLSDRFSAERPKGSFSTLEIQRTEQGDSAMYLCASSLVPGRTYEQYFGPGTRLTVT.

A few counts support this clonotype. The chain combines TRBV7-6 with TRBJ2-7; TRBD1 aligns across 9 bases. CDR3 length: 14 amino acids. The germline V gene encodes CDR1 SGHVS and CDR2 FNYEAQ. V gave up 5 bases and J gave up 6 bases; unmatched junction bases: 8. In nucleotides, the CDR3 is TGTGCCAGCAGCCACCGGGACAGGGTGCGCGAGCAGTACTTC. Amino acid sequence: CASSHRDRVREQYF.

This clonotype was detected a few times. In DNA, the CDR3 is TGTGCCAGCAGCCAAGGAGGAGCGGGGTTGGATACGCAGTATTTT. This encodes CASSQGGAGLDTQYF. This chain uses TRBV4-2 with TRBJ2-3; 7 bases line up with TRBD2. CDR1 and CDR2 from the germline V gene are LGHNA and YNFKEQ. CDR3 length equals 15 residues. Trimming at V came to 1 base and at J to 6 bases, leaving 7 bases not matched to a gene.

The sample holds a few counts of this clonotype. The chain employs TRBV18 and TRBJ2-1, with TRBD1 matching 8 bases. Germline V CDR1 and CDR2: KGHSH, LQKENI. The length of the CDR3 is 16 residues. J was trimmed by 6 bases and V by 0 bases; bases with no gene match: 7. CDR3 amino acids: CASSPPRTGWINEQFF. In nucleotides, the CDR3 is TGTGCCAGCTCACCACCGCGGACAGGGTGGATCAATGAGCAGTTCTTC. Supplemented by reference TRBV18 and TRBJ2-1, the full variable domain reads NAGVMQNPRHLVRRRGQEARLRCSPMKGHSHVYWYRQLPEEGLKFMVYLQKENIIDESGMPKERFSAEFPKEGPSILRIQQVVRGDSAAYFCASSPPRTGWINEQFFGPGTRLTVL.

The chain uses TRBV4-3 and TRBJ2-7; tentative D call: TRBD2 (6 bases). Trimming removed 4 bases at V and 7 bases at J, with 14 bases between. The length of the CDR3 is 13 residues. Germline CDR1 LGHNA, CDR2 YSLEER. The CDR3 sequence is CASSLAYRGEQYF. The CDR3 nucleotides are TGCGCCAGCAGCCTAGCGTACCGGGGGGAGCAGTACTTC.

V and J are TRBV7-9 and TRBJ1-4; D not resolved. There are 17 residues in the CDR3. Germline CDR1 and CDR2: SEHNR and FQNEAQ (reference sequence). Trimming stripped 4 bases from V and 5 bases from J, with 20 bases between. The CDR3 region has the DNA TGTGCCAGCAGCTCCAAATACGTGACCACGGGGAATGAAAAACTGTTTTTT. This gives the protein CASSSKYVTTGNEKLFF.

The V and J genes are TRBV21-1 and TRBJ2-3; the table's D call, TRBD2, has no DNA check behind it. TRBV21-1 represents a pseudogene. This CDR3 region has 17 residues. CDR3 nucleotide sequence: TGTGCCAGCAGCATGAGGACTAGCGGGAGACAGACAGATACGCAGTATTTT. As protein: CASSMRTSGRQTDTQYF.

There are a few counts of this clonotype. The CDR3 region has the DNA TGTGCCAGCAGCGTATCAGCCGGAGAGGGGTACGAGCAGTACTTC. It is translated as CASSVSAGEGYEQYF. The chain joins TRBV9 to TRBJ2-7; D may match TRBD1 or TRBD2 (5 bases each). This CDR3 region has 15 residues. The ends were cut back, 1 base at V and 4 bases at J, with 15 bases in the middle. The germline V gene has CDR1 SGDLS and CDR2 YYNGEE.

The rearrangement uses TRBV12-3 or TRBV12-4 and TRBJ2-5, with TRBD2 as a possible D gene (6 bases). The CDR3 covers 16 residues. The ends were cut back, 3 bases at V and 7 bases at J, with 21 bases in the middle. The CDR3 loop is CASSFRETPNLGTQYF. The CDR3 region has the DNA TGTGCCAGCAGTTTCCGGGAGACACCCAACCTCGGGACCCAGTACTTC.

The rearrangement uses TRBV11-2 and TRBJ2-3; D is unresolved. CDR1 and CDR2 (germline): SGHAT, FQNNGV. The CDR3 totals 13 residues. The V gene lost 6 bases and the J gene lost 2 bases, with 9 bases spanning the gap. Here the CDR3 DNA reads TGTGCCAGCAGAGTACAGTTCACAGATACGCAGTATTTT. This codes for CASRVQFTDTQYF.

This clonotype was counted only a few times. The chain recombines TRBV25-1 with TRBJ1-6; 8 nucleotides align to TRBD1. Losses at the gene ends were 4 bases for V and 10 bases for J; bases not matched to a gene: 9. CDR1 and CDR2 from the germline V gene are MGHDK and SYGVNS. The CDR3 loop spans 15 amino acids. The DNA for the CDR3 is TGTGCCAGCAGTGGCTGGACAGGGATGCAGTCACCCCTCCACTTT. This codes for CASSGWTGMQSPLHF.

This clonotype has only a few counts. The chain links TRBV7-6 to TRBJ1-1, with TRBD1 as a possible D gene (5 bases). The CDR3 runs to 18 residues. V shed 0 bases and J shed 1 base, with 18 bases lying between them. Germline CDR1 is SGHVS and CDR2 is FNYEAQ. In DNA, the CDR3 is TGTGCCAGCAGCTTAGCCTATAGGGGCCCATACGGGAACACTGAAGCTTTCTTT. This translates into CASSLAYRGPYGNTEAFF.

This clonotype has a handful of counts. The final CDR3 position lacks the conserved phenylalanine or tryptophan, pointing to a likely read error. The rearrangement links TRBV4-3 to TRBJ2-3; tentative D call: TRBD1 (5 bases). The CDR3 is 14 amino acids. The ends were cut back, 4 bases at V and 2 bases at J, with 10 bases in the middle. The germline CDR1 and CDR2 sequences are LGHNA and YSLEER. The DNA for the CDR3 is TGCGCCAGCAGCCTTACAGGAGTCACAGATACGCAGTATCTT. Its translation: CASSLTGVTDTQYL.

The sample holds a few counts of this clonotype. The CDR3 DNA is TGTGCCAGCAGTTTATGGGCAGGCGGGAGCTCCTACGAGCAGTACTTC. Its protein product is CASSLWAGGSSYEQYF. This chain connects TRBV27 to TRBJ2-7; TRBD2 matches 7 bases. The CDR3 totals 16 residues. Germline values: CDR1 MNHEY, CDR2 SMNVEV (reference sequence). V was clipped by 1 base and J by 0 bases; unmatched bases: 6.

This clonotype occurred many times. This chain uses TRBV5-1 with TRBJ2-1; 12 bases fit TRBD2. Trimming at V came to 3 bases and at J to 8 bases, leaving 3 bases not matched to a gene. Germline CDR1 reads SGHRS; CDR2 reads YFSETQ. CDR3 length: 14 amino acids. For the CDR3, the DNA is TGCGCCAGCAGCTCTAGCGGGGGGGCGGATGAGCAGTTCTTC. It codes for CASSSSGGADEQFF.

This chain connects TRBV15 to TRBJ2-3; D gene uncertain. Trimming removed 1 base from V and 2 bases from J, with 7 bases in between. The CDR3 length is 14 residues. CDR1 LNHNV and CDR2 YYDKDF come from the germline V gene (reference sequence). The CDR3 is CATSRAGFTDTQYF. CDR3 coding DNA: TGTGCCACCAGCAGAGCCGGATTCACAGATACGCAGTATTTT.

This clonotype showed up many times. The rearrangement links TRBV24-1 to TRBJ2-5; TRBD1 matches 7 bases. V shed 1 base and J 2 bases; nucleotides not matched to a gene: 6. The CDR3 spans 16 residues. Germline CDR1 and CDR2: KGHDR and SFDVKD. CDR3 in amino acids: CATSDFRRDRQETQYF. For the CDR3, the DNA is TGTGCCACCAGTGATTTTCGTAGGGACAGACAAGAGACCCAGTACTTC.

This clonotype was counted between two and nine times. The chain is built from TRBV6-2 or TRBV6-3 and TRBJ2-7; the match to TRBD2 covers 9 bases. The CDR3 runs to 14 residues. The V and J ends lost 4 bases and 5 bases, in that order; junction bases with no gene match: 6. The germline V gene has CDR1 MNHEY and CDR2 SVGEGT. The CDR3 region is CASSFPVAGDEQYF. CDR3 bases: TGTGCCAGCAGTTTCCCCGTAGCGGGAGACGAGCAGTACTTC.

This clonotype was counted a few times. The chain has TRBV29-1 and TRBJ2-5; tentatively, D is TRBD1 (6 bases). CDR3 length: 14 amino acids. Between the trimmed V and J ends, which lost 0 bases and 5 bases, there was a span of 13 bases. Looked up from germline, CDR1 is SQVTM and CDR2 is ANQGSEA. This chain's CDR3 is CSVEDQGLVETQYF. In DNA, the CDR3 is TGCAGCGTTGAAGATCAGGGGTTGGTTGAGACCCAGTACTTC.

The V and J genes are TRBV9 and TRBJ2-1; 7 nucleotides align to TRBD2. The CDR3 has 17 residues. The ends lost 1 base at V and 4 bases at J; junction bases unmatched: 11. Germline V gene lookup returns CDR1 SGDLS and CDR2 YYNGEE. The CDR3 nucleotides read TGTGCCAGCAGCGTAAGGGAGGGAGCCACGAGATACAATGAGCAGTTCTTC. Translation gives CASSVREGATRYNEQFF.

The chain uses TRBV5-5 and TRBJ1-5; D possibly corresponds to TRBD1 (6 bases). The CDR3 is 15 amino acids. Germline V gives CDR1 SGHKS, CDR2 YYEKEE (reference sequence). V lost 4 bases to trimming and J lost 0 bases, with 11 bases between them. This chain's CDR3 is CASSPTGISNQPQHF. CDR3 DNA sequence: TGTGCCAGCAGCCCAACAGGGATTAGCAATCAGCCCCAGCATTTT.

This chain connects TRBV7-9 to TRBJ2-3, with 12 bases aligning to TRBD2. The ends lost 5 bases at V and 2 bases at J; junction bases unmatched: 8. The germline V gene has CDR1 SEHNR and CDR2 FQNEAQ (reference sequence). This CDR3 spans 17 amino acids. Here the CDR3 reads CASSAGTSGSFTDTQYF. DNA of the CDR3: TGTGCCAGCAGCGCGGGGACTAGCGGGTCATTCACAGATACGCAGTATTTT.

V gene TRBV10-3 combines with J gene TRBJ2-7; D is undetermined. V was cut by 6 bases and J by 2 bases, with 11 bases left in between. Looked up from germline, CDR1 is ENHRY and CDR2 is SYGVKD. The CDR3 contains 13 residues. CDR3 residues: CAIRKDGTYEQYF. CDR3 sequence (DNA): TGTGCCATCAGGAAGGACGGAACCTACGAGCAGTACTTC.

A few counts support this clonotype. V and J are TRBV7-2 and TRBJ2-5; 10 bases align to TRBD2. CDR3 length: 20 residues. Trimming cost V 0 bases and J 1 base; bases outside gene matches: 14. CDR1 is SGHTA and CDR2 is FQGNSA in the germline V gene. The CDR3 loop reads CASSLAALGLATSLQETQYF. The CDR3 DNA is TGTGCCAGCAGCTTAGCTGCTTTGGGACTAGCGACGTCGCTCCAAGAGACCCAGTACTTC.

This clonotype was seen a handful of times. The CDR3 protein is CASSQEFGRGNQPQHF. CDR3 in DNA: TGCGCCAGCAGCCAAGAGTTTGGCAGGGGCAATCAGCCCCAGCATTTT. The rearrangement links TRBV4-1 to TRBJ1-5; TRBD1 might be the D (5 bases). The CDR3 covers 16 residues. V was cut by 0 bases and J by 2 bases, with 11 bases left in between. Germline V gives CDR1 MGHRA, CDR2 YSYEKL.

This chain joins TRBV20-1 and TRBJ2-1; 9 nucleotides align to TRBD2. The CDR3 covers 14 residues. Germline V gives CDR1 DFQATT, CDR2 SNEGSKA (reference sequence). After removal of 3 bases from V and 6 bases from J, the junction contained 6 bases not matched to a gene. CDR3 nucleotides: TGCAGTGCTAGGAGGCGGGGGGGCGGCAATGAGCAGTTCTTC. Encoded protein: CSARRRGGGNEQFF.

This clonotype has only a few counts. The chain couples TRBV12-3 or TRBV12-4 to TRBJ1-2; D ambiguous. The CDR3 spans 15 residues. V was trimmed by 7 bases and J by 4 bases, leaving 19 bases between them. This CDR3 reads CASTAIGHSRYGYTF. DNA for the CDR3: TGTGCCAGCACCGCTATCGGCCATTCTCGCTATGGCTACACCTTC.

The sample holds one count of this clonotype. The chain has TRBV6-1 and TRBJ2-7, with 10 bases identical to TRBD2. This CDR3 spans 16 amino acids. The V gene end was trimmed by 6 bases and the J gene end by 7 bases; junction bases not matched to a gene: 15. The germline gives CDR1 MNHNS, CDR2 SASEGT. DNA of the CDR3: TGTGCCAGCAGGAGCCCCGGGACTAGCGACTTGAGGGAGCAGTACTTC. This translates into CASRSPGTSDLREQYF.